The sequence of this TCR beta chain was determined in a study of T cell repertoires in cytomegalovirus infection. Turning to the study itself: Selection of CMV epitopes for the study included recently identified HLA-C-restricted and well-studied HLA-B-restricted ones.

Germline values: CDR1 ENHRY, CDR2 SYGVKD. CDR3 length equals 16 residues. V gave up 7 bases and J gave up 3 bases; unmatched junction bases: 11. Turning to this clonotype: Its antigen is unknown.

Broader study findings: The cumulative frequency of public TCR beta families distinguished individuals who carried CMV together with the relevant HLA.

TCRdb ran MiXCR on the reads and lists one entry per CDR3 protein. The repertoire holds 570,000 or so distinct CDR3 sequences, with roughly 42% as singletons. The rearrangement uses TRBV10-3 and TRBJ2-3; TRBD2 agrees at 9 bases. The sequence was collected from a human donor in good health (CMV status not recorded). Some clones in this sample may be carry-over from other donors' samples. The sample was cultured PBMCs, taken from culture after CMV antigen stimulation. CDR3 sequence (DNA): TGTGCCATCAACGACGGACTAGCGTCAGGGACAGATACGCAGTATTTT. It encodes CAINDGLASGTDTQYF.